This T cell receptor (beta chain) emerged from a study of control samples from healthy donors and cancer patients (dated by TCRdb to 2020 to 2021). In the case of this clone: Its antigen is not yet known. The input lacks base qualities; no much larger clone sits a single base away. Distinct nucleotide sequences in the sample also encode this CDR3.

Receptors were amplified or captured by the immunoSEQ multiplex PCR assay. This is the immuneACCESS table as TCRdb keeps it, with only in-frame sequences that have V and J called. A part of the clones is gone; compared with another copy, unresolved V genes explain less than half, and the rest is unexplained. Recorded for this sample are about 140,000 clones; about 90% of them occurred a single time. The ten largest clones represent approximately 7% of the sample. The germline V gene gives CDR1 as MGHRA and CDR2 as YSYEKL. V and J are trimmed by 3 bases and 4 bases, and the gene matches miss 3 bases of the junction. Spanning cysteine to phenylalanine, the CDR3 consists of 14 amino acids. The read is trimmed to its CDR3 DNA, 42 bases read in frame from base 1.

The sample consisted of blood. Recombination connected TRBV4-1 to TRBJ2-7, with 10 bases matching TRBD1. The receptor was derived from a man between 18 and 29 years old in good health. The base sequence is TGCGCCAGCAGCCAGGACAGGGGGGGATACGAGCAGTACTTC. Its protein reads: CASSQDRGGYEQYF.